This T cell receptor (beta chain) originates from a study of T cell responses to AZD1222 COVID-19 vaccine. Study-level results: Nearly half of unique spike-specific TCRs reportedly avoided B.1.351 and B.1.1.7 mutated regions. Increased Spike-specific TCR breadth and depth were observed after two AZD1222 doses. Repertoires were obtained only post-peak T cell response. Donors skewed white British and female; clonal diversity was possibly underestimated.

As for this clone: Antigen unknown.

The CDR3 length is 14 residues. The germline V gene has CDR1 MDHEN and CDR2 SYDVKM. V dropped 8 bases and J dropped 1 base, with 13 bases sitting between them. This table comes from immunoSEQ multiplex PCR, and its TCRdb copy is limited to in-frame clones, with some not included. The repertoire consists of around 150,000 clones, with more than 85% occurring once and the leading ten covering roughly 2.2%. The sequence was collected from an adult in good health. The chain couples TRBV28 to TRBJ2-3; no clear D. The sample consisted of peripheral blood, taken on day 0 of AZD1222 vaccination. The CDR3 DNA reads TGTGCCAGCTCTGACGCTGGGGGCACAGATACGCAGTATTTT. Translated: CASSDAGGTDTQYF.